This T cell receptor (beta chain) was sequenced during a study of cytomegalovirus exposure and HLA in healthy donors. Study results and caveats: Roughly uniform sequencing depth across donors was assumed, possibly incorrectly. HLA alleles showed associations with 15,000 to 20,000 TCR beta sequences in a later analysis, at a 0.05 false discovery rate.

CDR1 and CDR2 from the germline V gene are GTSNPN and SVGIG (reference sequence). This CDR3 has 15 amino acids. J gave up 4 bases and V 3 bases, and 9 bases lay outside the gene matches. With regard to this clone: Its matching antigen is unknown.

The PCR used 60 Vbeta and 13 Jbeta primers. Per the study methods: Later, an analysis found around 77 million unique TCR beta chains, and 8.5 million to 14 million of these were shared. Clones were sequenced by immunoSEQ multiplex PCR, and TCRdb holds only the in-frame ones, with some missing. V, J and clone size are those of that table, while D and trimming were read from the DNA. The sample holds roughly 190,000 clones. This receptor was obtained from a man in his thirties or forties in good health and CMV-seronegative. Sequencing was done on a sample of PBMCs. V gene TRBV30 combines with J gene TRBJ2-3; 8 bases are a match to TRBD2. DNA of the CDR3: TGTGCCTGGAGACCCTACGGGGGGGCCCCAGATACGCAGTATTTT. It specifies CAWRPYGGAPDTQYF.